These 5 T cell receptor beta chains share one sample of origin, sequenced in a study of blood T cells in healthy people across ages. Alongside a J-beta primer mix, a sample-barcoded 5' primer served in a second PCR lasting 7 to 11 cycles. MiXCR, applied by TCRdb to the 5' RACE reads, yields one record per CDR3 protein. The sample holds more than 1,400,000 distinct CDR3 sequences, roughly 45% seen once. Material: blood. The receptors originated from a woman aged 18-30 years in good health.

The chain has TRBV6-1 and TRBJ2-7; D is unresolved. Trimming took 8 bases from V and 0 from J, leaving 8 bases between them. Germline V CDR1 and CDR2: MNHNS, SASEGT. This CDR3 contains 12 residues. The CDR3 bases are TGTGCCAGCCATGTAGGCTCCTACGAGCAGTACTTC. Amino acid sequence: CASHVGSYEQYF.

The CDR3 spells CASRYGQRSGANVLTF. In DNA, the CDR3 is TGTGCCAGCAGGTACGGACAGCGCTCTGGGGCCAACGTCCTGACTTTC. The chain has TRBV6-5 and TRBJ2-6; weak D call: TRBD1 (6 bases). V dropped 6 bases and J dropped 0 bases, with 12 bases sitting between them. The CDR3 is 16 amino acids. Germline loops: CDR1 MNHEY, CDR2 SVGAGI.

The gene calls are TRBV7-8 and TRBJ2-7; 10 bases are shared with TRBD1. This CDR3 contains 16 residues. Germline V gene lookup returns CDR1 SGHVS and CDR2 FQNEAQ. Losses at the gene ends were 5 bases for V and 0 bases for J; bases not matched to a gene: 7. The CDR3 coding sequence is TGTGCCAGCAGCCCTCGGACAGGGGGAAGCTCCTACGAGCAGTACTTC. Translated: CASSPRTGGSSYEQYF.

V and J are TRBV5-6 and TRBJ2-5, with 8 bases aligning to TRBD2. J was trimmed by 2 bases and V by 5 bases; bases with no gene match: 14. The germline V gene has CDR1 SGHDT and CDR2 YYEEEE. CDR3 size: 17 residues. CDR3 coding DNA: TGTGCCAGCAGGAAGGGACGAGCGGGAGCGTCACAAGAGACCCAGTACTTC. Its protein product is CASRKGRAGASQETQYF.

With respect to this clonotype: Relative to the germline gene, one junction end is altered; a read error may explain this. The chain links TRBV29-1 to TRBJ2-1, with 9 bases aligning to TRBD2. This CDR3 contains 19 residues. CDR1 SQVTM and CDR2 ANQGSEA come from the germline V gene. The CDR3 DNA reads TGCGGCGTTGAAAAAATTGCGGGGGGGAGAATTAACGTCTACAATGAGCAGTTCTTC. Translated, it gives CGVEKIAGGRINVYNEQFF.